These T cell receptor beta chains were read from a single sample in a study of blood T cell repertoires in COVID-19. Generated by immunoSEQ multiplex PCR, the TCRdb table keeps only in-frame clones and is missing some. The sample yields approximately 240,000 clones, about 90% seen once. Input material: peripheral blood. These receptors all come from a woman aged 18-29 years who had recovered from COVID-19. The conserved cysteine and the conserved F or W are not part of the CDR3 here.

v_gene: TRBV9
j_gene: TRBJ1-1
CDR3aa: ASSVGPGGNPEAF

v_gene: TRBV7-3
j_gene: TRBJ2-2
CDR3aa: ASSPAGTGELF

v_gene: TRBV7-9
j_gene: TRBJ1-2
CDR3aa: ASSLTGTVTGYT

v_gene: TRBV18
j_gene: TRBJ1-1
CDR3aa: ASSPGQANTEAF

v_gene: TRBV5-6
j_gene: TRBJ2-7
CDR3aa: ASTGGDSYEQY

v_gene: TRBV4-3
j_gene: TRBJ2-1
CDR3aa: ASSQVLTRLGNEQF

v_gene: TRBV18
j_gene: TRBJ2-6
CDR3aa: ASSLNRGTGANVLT

v_gene: TRBV7-3
j_gene: TRBJ2-1
CDR3aa: ASSLGGDEQF

v_gene: TRBV19
j_gene: TRBJ1-1
CDR3aa: ASGAGVGTEAF

v_gene: TRBV6-6
j_gene: TRBJ1-5
CDR3aa: ASSPLGRGERPQH

v_gene: TRBV5-1
j_gene: TRBJ2-7
CDR3aa: ASSSSNTGTSGRYEQY

v_gene: TRBV5-1
j_gene: TRBJ2-3
CDR3aa: ASRGTSGATSTDTQY

v_gene: TRBV10-3
j_gene: TRBJ2-2
CDR3aa: AIGTGTSGPGELF

v_gene: TRBV5-6
j_gene: TRBJ1-2
CDR3aa: ASSFQGNYGYT

v_gene: TRBV2
j_gene: TRBJ2-7
CDR3aa: ASSDSGAYEQY

v_gene: TRBV7-6
j_gene: TRBJ2-1
CDR3aa: ASSGTSARYNEQF

v_gene: TRBV6-2/TRBV6-3
j_gene: TRBJ1-5
CDR3aa: ASSPDRAGYQPQH

v_gene: TRBV6-5
j_gene: TRBJ2-1
CDR3aa: ASKIGQGMNEQF

v_gene: TRBV7-9
j_gene: TRBJ2-1
CDR3aa: ASSPDSYNEQF

v_gene: TRBV3-1/TRBV3-2
j_gene: TRBJ1-1
CDR3aa: ASSQRDRGTEAF

v_gene: TRBV6-6
j_gene: TRBJ1-4
CDR3aa: ASSSSRGNEKLF

v_gene: TRBV5-4
j_gene: TRBJ2-7
CDR3aa: ASSFGGGSAY

v_gene: TRBV7-6
j_gene: TRBJ2-1
CDR3aa: ASSVSGSSYNEQF

v_gene: TRBV19
j_gene: TRBJ1-6
CDR3aa: ASSIGGVVDSPLH

v_gene: TRBV9
j_gene: TRBJ1-1
CDR3aa: ASRSTGEAF

v_gene: TRBV7-6
j_gene: TRBJ2-6
CDR3aa: ASSQLGSGANVLT

v_gene: TRBV15
j_gene: TRBJ1-1
CDR3aa: ATSRLDRDLAEAF

v_gene: TRBV15
j_gene: TRBJ2-2
CDR3aa: ATSRDPASLDGELF

v_gene: TRBV27
j_gene: TRBJ2-7
CDR3aa: ATKHDRGPYEQY

v_gene: TRBV5-1
j_gene: TRBJ2-1
CDR3aa: ASSLDPSGSLSYEQF

v_gene: TRBV6-2/TRBV6-3
j_gene: TRBJ2-7
CDR3aa: ASSLLGSGGPYEQY

v_gene: TRBV6-6
j_gene: TRBJ1-2
CDR3aa: ASSTALGGKDGYT

v_gene: TRBV5-1
j_gene: TRBJ1-4
CDR3aa: ASSLEVGTDMALGKLF

v_gene: TRBV18
j_gene: TRBJ1-3
CDR3aa: ASSPGTGNGNTIY

v_gene: TRBV5-1
j_gene: TRBJ2-7
CDR3aa: ASSLELISTVYSYEQY

v_gene: TRBV15
j_gene: TRBJ2-2
CDR3aa: ATSMWTSENTGELF

v_gene: TRBV4-3
j_gene: TRBJ2-2
CDR3aa: ASSQEEGAAGELF

v_gene: TRBV7-3
j_gene: TRBJ2-6
CDR3aa: ASSFGTGGSGANVLT

v_gene: TRBV4-1
j_gene: TRBJ1-1
CDR3aa: ASSPTGQTNTEAF